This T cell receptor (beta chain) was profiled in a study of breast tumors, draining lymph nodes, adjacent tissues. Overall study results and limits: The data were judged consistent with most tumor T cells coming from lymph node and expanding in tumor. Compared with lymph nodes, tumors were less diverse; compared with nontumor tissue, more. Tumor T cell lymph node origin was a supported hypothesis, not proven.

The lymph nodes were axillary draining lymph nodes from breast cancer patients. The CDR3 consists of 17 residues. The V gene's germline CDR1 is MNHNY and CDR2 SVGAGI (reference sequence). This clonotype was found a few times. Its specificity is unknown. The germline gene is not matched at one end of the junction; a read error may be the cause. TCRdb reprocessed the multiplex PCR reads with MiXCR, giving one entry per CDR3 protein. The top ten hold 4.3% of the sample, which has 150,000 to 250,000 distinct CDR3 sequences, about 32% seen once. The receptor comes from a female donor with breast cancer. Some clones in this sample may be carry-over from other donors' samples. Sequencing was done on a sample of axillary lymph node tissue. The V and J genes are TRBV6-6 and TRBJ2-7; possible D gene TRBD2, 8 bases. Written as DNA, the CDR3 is TGTGCCAGCAGTCACTCGAAAATATCGGGAGGGGGCCACGAGCAGTACTTC. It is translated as CASSHSKISGGGHEQYF.